Below, 3 T cell receptor beta chains from the same sample are listed, as sequenced in a study of T cells in localized non-small cell lung cancer. Assay used: immunoSEQ multiplex PCR; TCRdb lists only in-frame clones, some missing. The sample lists 20,000 to 30,000 clones, roughly 90% seen once, with around 15% in the top ten. The sample in question was peripheral blood, obtained before any cancer treatment. The receptors come from a man aged 35 to 70 with stage III squamous cell lung carcinoma.

The V call is TRBV5-1, the J call TRBJ2-7; 7 nucleotides align to TRBD1. V shed 4 bases and J 3 bases; nucleotides not matched to a gene: 4. CDR3 length: 13 amino acids. Germline CDR1 and CDR2: SGHRS and YFSETQ. CDR3 amino acids: CASSKGQDYEQYF. Written as DNA, the CDR3 is TGCGCCAGCAGCAAAGGACAGGACTACGAGCAGTACTTC.

The CDR3 sequence: CASSATGLGDGYTF. In DNA, the CDR3 is TGTGCCAGCAGTGCCACAGGGCTGGGAGATGGCTACACCTTC. V and J are TRBV28 and TRBJ1-2; D might be TRBD1 (6 bases). Germline V gene lookup returns CDR1 MDHEN and CDR2 SYDVKM. V lost 5 bases to trimming and J lost 6 bases, with 16 bases between them. The CDR3 totals 14 residues.

The CDR3 sequence is CASSLALDRGVLGHDEQFF. The CDR3 nucleotides are TGTGCCAGCAGCTTAGCATTGGACAGGGGAGTTTTAGGCCACGATGAGCAGTTCTTC. The chain has TRBV11-2 and TRBJ2-1; 9 bases are a match to TRBD1. Looked up from germline, CDR1 is SGHAT and CDR2 is FQNNGV. With V trimmed by 1 base and J by 8 bases, 18 bases remained unmatched. CDR3 length equals 19 residues.